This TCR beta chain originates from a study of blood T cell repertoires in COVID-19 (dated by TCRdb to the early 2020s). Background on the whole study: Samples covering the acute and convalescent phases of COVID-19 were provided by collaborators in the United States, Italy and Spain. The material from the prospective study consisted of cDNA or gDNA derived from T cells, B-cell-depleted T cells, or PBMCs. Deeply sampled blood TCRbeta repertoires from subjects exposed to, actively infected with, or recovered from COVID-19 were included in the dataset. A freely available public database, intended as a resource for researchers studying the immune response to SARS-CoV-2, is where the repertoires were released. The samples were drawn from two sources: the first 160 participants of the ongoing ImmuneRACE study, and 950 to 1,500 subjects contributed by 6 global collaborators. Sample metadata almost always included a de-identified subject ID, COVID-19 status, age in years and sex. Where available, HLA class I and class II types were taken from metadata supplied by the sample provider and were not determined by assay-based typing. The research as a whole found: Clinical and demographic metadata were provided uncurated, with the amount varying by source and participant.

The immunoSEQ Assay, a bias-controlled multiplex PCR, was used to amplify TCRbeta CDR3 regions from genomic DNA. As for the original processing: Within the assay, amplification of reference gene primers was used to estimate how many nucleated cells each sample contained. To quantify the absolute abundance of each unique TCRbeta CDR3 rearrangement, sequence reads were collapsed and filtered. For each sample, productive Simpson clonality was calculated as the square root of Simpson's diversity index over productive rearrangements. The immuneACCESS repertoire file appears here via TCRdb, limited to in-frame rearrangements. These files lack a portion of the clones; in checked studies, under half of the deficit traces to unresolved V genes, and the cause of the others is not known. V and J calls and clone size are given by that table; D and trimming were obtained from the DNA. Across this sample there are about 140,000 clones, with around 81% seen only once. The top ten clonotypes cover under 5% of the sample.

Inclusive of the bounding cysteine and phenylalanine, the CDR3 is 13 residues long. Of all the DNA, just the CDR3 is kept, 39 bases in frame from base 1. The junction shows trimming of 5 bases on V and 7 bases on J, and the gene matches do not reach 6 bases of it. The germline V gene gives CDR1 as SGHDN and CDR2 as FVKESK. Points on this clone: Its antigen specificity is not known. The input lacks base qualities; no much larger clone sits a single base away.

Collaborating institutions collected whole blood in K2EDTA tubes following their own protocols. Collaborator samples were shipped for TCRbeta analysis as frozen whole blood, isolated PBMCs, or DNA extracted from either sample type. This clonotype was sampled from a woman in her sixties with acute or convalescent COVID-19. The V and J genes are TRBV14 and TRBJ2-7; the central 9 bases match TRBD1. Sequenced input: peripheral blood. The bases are TGTGCCAGCAGCTTGACAGGGGGTGCGGAGCAGTACTTC. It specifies CASSLTGGAEQYF.